This passage covers 17 T cell receptor beta chains from one sample sequenced in a study of blood T cell repertoires in COVID-19. Assay used: immunoSEQ multiplex PCR; TCRdb lists only in-frame clones, some missing. The sample lists 380,000 or so clones, roughly 86% occurring once. The sample consisted of peripheral blood. These receptors all come from a human donor with acute or convalescent COVID-19. The donor label of this sample is uncertain.

V gene TRBV18 combines with J gene TRBJ1-2; unclear D gene. V was trimmed by 1 base and J by 8 bases, leaving 11 bases between them. The CDR3 extends over 13 amino acids. Per the germline V gene, CDR1 is KGHSH and CDR2 is LQKENI. CDR3 in DNA: TGTGCCAGCTCACCACGGGAGTTGCTCGGCTACACCTTC. Its protein is CASSPRELLGYTF.

This sequence joins TRBV19 and TRBJ2-1; 10 positions agree with TRBD2. Germline V lookup: CDR1 LNHDA, CDR2 SQIVND (reference sequence). This CDR3 is built from 16 residues. The junction had 9 bases not matched to a gene; V was cut back by 4 bases and J by 6 bases. CDR3 loop: CASSTSLAGGRNEQFF. The DNA for the CDR3 is TGTGCCAGTAGTACCTCCTTAGCGGGGGGACGCAATGAGCAGTTCTTC.

This chain joins TRBV2 and TRBJ2-2; 16 positions agree with TRBD2. The J segment lost 4 bases and the V segment lost 5 bases, leaving 13 bases of the junction unmatched. Germline CDR1 reads SNHLY; CDR2 reads FYNNEI. The CDR3 sequence is 20 residues long. CDR3 bases: TGTGCCAGCAGTAGAGAGGGGACTAGCGGGAGGGGACGTGGCACCGGGGAGCTGTTTTTT. This encodes CASSREGTSGRGRGTGELFF.

The chain is built from TRBV7-9 and TRBJ2-7, with TRBD1 identical over 12 bases. Germline-derived CDR1 and CDR2 are SEHNR and FQNEAQ (reference sequence). CDR3 size: 16 residues. The V segment lost 6 bases and the J segment 7 bases; nucleotides outside the gene matches: 13. The CDR3 bases are TGTGCCAGCAGTCGGAATTACGGGACAGGGGGCTTGGAGCAGTACTTC. Amino acid sequence: CASSRNYGTGGLEQYF. Combining the CDR3 with reference TRBV7-9 and TRBJ2-7 gives the whole variable domain DTGVSQNPRHKITKRGQNVTFRCDPISEHNRLYWYRQTLGQGPEFLTYFQNEAQLEKSRLLSDRFSAERPKGSFSTLEIQRTEQGDSAMYLCASSRNYGTGGLEQYFGPGTRLTVT.

The gene calls are TRBV6-1 and TRBJ1-2; 7 bases agree with TRBD1. The germline CDR1 and CDR2 sequences are MNHNS and SASEGT. V shed 0 bases and J 3 bases; nucleotides not matched to a gene: 4. The CDR3 is 15 residues long. As DNA, the CDR3 is TGTGCCAGCAGTGAAGCCCCGGGACAGCACTATGGCTACACCTTC. This gives the protein CASSEAPGQHYGYTF.

This clone was seen a single time. Compared with germline, one end of the junction differs, possibly owing to a read error. The chain recombines TRBV15 with TRBJ2-7; possibly TRBD1 for D (5 bases). The CDR3 is 13 amino acids. Germline values: CDR1 LNHNV, CDR2 YYDKDF (reference sequence). DNA for the CDR3: TGTGCCACCAGCGGAGACAGTTCCTACGAGCAGTACTTC. Protein: CATSGDSSYEQYF.

The chain couples TRBV7-6 to TRBJ1-1; no reliable D call. The CDR3 has 15 residues. Germline V gene lookup returns CDR1 SGHVS and CDR2 FNYEAQ. With 5 bases removed from V and 0 bases from J, the gap between germline ends came to 13 bases. This CDR3 reads CASSQASGMNTEAFF. The CDR3 DNA reads as TGTGCCAGCAGCCAGGCGAGCGGAATGAACACTGAAGCTTTCTTT. The full variable domain, its missing parts supplied by reference TRBV7-6 and TRBJ1-1, is GAGVSQSPRYKVTKRGQDVALRCDPISGHVSLYWYRQALGQGPEFLTYFNYEAQQDKSGLPNDRFSAERPEGSISTLTIQRTEQRDSAMYRCASSQASGMNTEAFFGQGTRLTVV.

This chain links TRBV9 with TRBJ2-1; D possibly corresponds to TRBD2 (6 bases). Germline loops: CDR1 SGDLS, CDR2 YYNGEE. This CDR3 has 15 amino acids. The V end was cut by 0 bases, the J end by 2 bases, with 9 bases between. The chain's CDR3 is CASSVGLGAYNEQFF. The CDR3 DNA reads TGTGCCAGCAGCGTAGGACTAGGTGCCTACAATGAGCAGTTCTTC.

This clone was counted only a few times. This sequence joins TRBV18 and TRBJ1-1; D remains unclear. CDR3 length equals 13 residues. V gave up 3 bases and J gave up 4 bases, with 9 bases separating them. Germline CDR1 reads KGHSH; CDR2 reads LQKENI. The CDR3 loop is CASSPGSFTEAFF. CDR3 bases: TGTGCCAGCTCACCGGGCTCCTTCACTGAAGCTTTCTTT.

The chain uses TRBV19 and TRBJ1-1; D is perhaps TRBD1 (5 bases). This CDR3 has 16 amino acids. From germline, CDR1 is LNHDA and CDR2 SQIVND (reference sequence). Trimming stripped 3 bases from V and 1 base from J, with 15 bases between. The CDR3, as DNA: TGTGCCAGTAGTATTCAGCCAGGGCGCACGAACACTGAAGCTTTCTTT. This sequence encodes CASSIQPGRTNTEAFF.

This clone came up a few times. The chain combines TRBV28 with TRBJ1-5; tentative D call: TRBD1 (5 bases). Germline CDR1 MDHEN, CDR2 SYDVKM. The CDR3 is made up of 16 amino acids. V gave up 4 bases and J gave up 4 bases, with 17 bases separating them. CDR3 sequence (DNA): TGTGCCAGCAGTTGGGCCCCGGACACTCGGAATCAGCCCCAGCATTTT. Translated, it gives CASSWAPDTRNQPQHF. Full variable domain (rest looked up from reference TRBV28 and TRBJ1-5): DVKVTQSSRYLVKRTGEKVFLECVQDMDHENMFWYRQDPGLGLRLIYFSYDVKMKEKGDIPEGYSVSREKKERFSLILESASTNQTSMYLCASSWAPDTRNQPQHFGDGTRLSIL.

In this sample, this clone turned up a few times. This rearrangement joins TRBV2 to TRBJ2-1; D unresolved. CDR1 is SNHLY, CDR2 FYNNEI, per germline. With 10 bases removed from V and 6 bases from J, the gap between germline ends came to 13 bases. The CDR3 is 12 residues long. The CDR3 bases are TGTGCCACCAGGTTCGGCGGCAATGAGCAGTTCTTC. It yields the protein CATRFGGNEQFF.

The chain is built from TRBV30 and TRBJ1-5, with TRBD1 matching 7 bases. Germline assignment: CDR1 GTSNPN and CDR2 SVGIG (reference sequence). CDR3 size: 17 residues. After removal of 2 bases from V and 7 bases from J, the junction contained 17 bases not matched to a gene. In DNA form, the CDR3 reads TGTGCCTGGAGTCCCCCGGGACCGGGGGTAGGGGGCCAGCCCCAGCATTTT. Its protein is CAWSPPGPGVGGQPQHF.

This sequence joins TRBV27 and TRBJ2-7; the D gene is possibly TRBD1 (6 bases). V shed 2 bases and J shed 5 bases, with 16 bases lying between them. In germline, CDR1 is MNHEY, CDR2 SMNVEV (reference sequence). The CDR3 covers 15 residues. This CDR3 is CASSLRTGNGNEQYF. The DNA for the CDR3 is TGTGCCAGCAGTTTACGTACAGGGAATGGCAACGAGCAGTACTTC.

This clone was seen more than once but under ten times. The gene calls are TRBV11-2 and TRBJ1-4, with TRBD1 matching 7 bases. V was pared by 5 bases and J by 8 bases, with 11 bases of the junction left unmatched. The CDR3 has 15 residues. Germline CDR1 and CDR2: SGHAT and FQNNGV. CDR3 sequence (DNA): TGTGCCAGCAGCCCATGGGACAGCCCTGCGGAAAAACTGTTTTTT. Encoded protein: CASSPWDSPAEKLFF.

The chain has TRBV6-5 and TRBJ1-2, with a possible D match to TRBD1 (5 bases). The ends were cut back, 6 bases at V and 4 bases at J, with 12 bases in the middle. This CDR3 spans 13 amino acids. Germline V lookup: CDR1 MNHEY, CDR2 SVGAGI. CDR3 nucleotide sequence: TGTGCCAGCAGCGTGGACACCCGCTATGGCTACACCTTC. Translated: CASSVDTRYGYTF.

The rearrangement uses TRBV6-6 and TRBJ1-1; D might be TRBD1 (5 bases). The CDR3 is 13 residues long. V lost 6 bases to trimming and J lost 4 bases, with 12 bases between them. In germline, CDR1 is MNHNY, CDR2 SVGAGI (reference sequence). The CDR3 bases are TGTGCCAGCAGGGTCGCTGGGGCCACTGAAGCTTTCTTT. It encodes CASRVAGATEAFF.